This passage covers 8 T cell receptor beta chains from one sample sequenced in a study of blood T cell repertoires in COVID-19. The table came from immunoSEQ multiplex PCR; TCRdb's copy has only in-frame clones and leaves some out. The sample has approximately 220,000 clones, roughly 80% seen once. What was sequenced was peripheral blood. All receptors derive from a woman in her seventies with acute or convalescent COVID-19.

J is TRBJ1-5 and V is TRBV25-1; maybe TRBD1 (6 bases). The CDR3 length is 15 residues. Germline V gene data show CDR1 as MGHDK and CDR2 as SYGVNS. Between the trimmed V and J ends, which lost 2 bases and 3 bases, there was a span of 11 bases. The CDR3 nucleotides are TGTGCCAGCAGTGAAGGCGACAGGCCCAATCAGCCCCAGCATTTT. Its protein product is CASSEGDRPNQPQHF.

This chain connects TRBV10-3 to TRBJ1-1; possible D gene TRBD1, 5 bases. V was clipped by 8 bases and J by 0 bases, with 16 bases between them. Germline V gives CDR1 ENHRY, CDR2 SYGVKD. The CDR3 has 15 residues. Here the CDR3 reads CAISGGLSMNTEAFF. CDR3 sequence (DNA): TGTGCCATCTCTGGGGGACTTTCGATGAACACTGAAGCTTTCTTT.

The V gene is TRBV18, the J gene TRBJ1-5; maybe TRBD1 (5 bases). The CDR3 has 13 residues. V was shortened by 6 bases and J by 4 bases, with 10 bases between the two germline ends. CDR1 and CDR2 (germline): KGHSH, LQKENI. The CDR3 reads CASSTGGNQPQHF. In DNA, the CDR3 is TGTGCCAGCTCCACCGGGGGGAATCAGCCCCAGCATTTT.

CDR3 residues: CASSSGPYGGAQYF. The CDR3 DNA reads as TGCGCCAGCAGCTCCGGACCCTATGGGGGGGCCCAGTACTTC. This rearrangement joins TRBV5-1 to TRBJ2-5; 7 nucleotides agree with TRBD2. Germline CDR1 reads SGHRS; CDR2 reads YFSETQ. This CDR3 spans 14 amino acids. Unmatched junction bases numbered 11, after V lost 3 bases and J lost 9 bases.

The chain links TRBV5-4 to TRBJ1-3; D unclear. Trimming took 4 bases from V and 8 from J, leaving 16 bases between them. Germline values: CDR1 SGHNT, CDR2 YYREEE (reference sequence). This CDR3 has 14 amino acids. The CDR3 bases are TGTGCCAGCAGCCCGAGTTGGCTAGAGGACACCATATATTTT. This gives the protein CASSPSWLEDTIYF.

The gene calls are TRBV11-2 and TRBJ1-5; no reliable D call. The CDR3 sequence is 15 residues long. The germline V gene has CDR1 SGHAT and CDR2 FQNNGV. V lost 5 bases and J lost 0, with 11 bases in between. The CDR3 DNA reads as TGTGCCAGCAGCCCCATGGGCAGTAGCAATCAGCCCCAGCATTTT. Encoded protein: CASSPMGSSNQPQHF.

This chain uses TRBV7-7 with TRBJ2-2; D is possibly TRBD1 (6 bases). The CDR3 contains 17 residues. The germline V and J ends were trimmed by 5 bases and 0 bases, with 16 bases remaining between them. Germline CDR1 is SSHAT and CDR2 is FNYEAQ (reference sequence). CDR3 residues: CASSRAWTDTNTGELFF. The CDR3 DNA sequence: TGTGCCAGCAGCCGGGCGTGGACAGACACGAACACCGGGGAGCTGTTTTTT.

The chain couples TRBV6-5 to TRBJ2-2; 7 nucleotides line up with TRBD2. The germline gives CDR1 MNHEY, CDR2 SVGAGI. The ends lost 5 bases at V and 5 bases at J; junction bases unmatched: 8. This CDR3 is built from 15 residues. The CDR3 is CASSPQVGGTGELFF. In nucleotides, the CDR3 is TGTGCCAGCAGTCCCCAGGTGGGGGGGACCGGGGAGCTGTTTTTT.